The clone carrying this T cell receptor beta chain is labeled medium-sized based on frequency. The data were taken from a study of T cell clusters in autoimmune cytopenias. Each sample's input was approximately 0.25 ug genomic DNA, 30,000 to 45,000 genome equivalents. The CDR3 contains 15 residues. The V gene's germline CDR1 is KGHSH and CDR2 LQKENI. TRB rearrangements were amplified by touch-down multiplex PCR with mixed TRB-A/B primers. TCRdb re-called the multiplex PCR reads and shows each CDR3 protein once, DNA omitted. The sample totals 10,000 to 11,000 distinct CDR3 sequences. The data were also submitted as part of a second study, on T cell repertoires in aging, cancer and after chemotherapy.

The rearrangement joins TRBV18 to TRBJ2-7. The TCR sequence derives from a human donor in good health. The specimen was peripheral blood. The CDR3 spells CASSPPRSGLYEQYF.